Below, one TCR beta chain is given with its context. The sample belongs to a study of blood T cell repertoires in COVID-19. Study-level background: COVID-19 samples collected from the United States, Italy and Spain covered acute and convalescent phases.

Sequencing was performed with immunoSEQ multiplex PCR; in TCRdb, only in-frame clones are kept and a portion is missing. The sample includes around 380,000 clones, 70% to 85% of them seen just once. The CDR3 is 13 residues long. With 5 bases clipped from V and 5 bases from J, the junction kept 5 bases outside the gene matches. Germline V gives CDR1 LNHNV, CDR2 YYDKDF (reference sequence). The receptor's source is a human donor with acute or convalescent COVID-19. The donor label of this sample is uncertain. This chain connects TRBV15 to TRBJ2-7, with 8 positions matching TRBD1. Material: peripheral blood. For the CDR3, the DNA is TGTGCCACCAGCCGGGACAGGCACAACGAGCAGTACTTC. Its translation is CATSRDRHNEQYF. Supplemented by reference TRBV15 and TRBJ2-7, the full variable domain reads DAMVIQNPRYQVTQFGKPVTLSCSQTLNHNVMYWYQQKSSQAPKLLFHYYDKDFNNEADTPDNFQSRRPNTSFCFLDIRSPGLGDTAMYLCATSRDRHNEQYFGPGTRLTVT.